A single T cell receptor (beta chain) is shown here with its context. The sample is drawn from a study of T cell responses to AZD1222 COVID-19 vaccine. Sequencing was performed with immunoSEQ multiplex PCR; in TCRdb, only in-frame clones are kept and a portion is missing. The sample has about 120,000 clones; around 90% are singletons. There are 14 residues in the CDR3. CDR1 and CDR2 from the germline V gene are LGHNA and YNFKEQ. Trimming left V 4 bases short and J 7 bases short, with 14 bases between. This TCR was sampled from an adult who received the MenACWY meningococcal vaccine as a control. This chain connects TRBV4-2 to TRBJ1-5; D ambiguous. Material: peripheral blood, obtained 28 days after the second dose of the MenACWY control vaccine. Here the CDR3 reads CASSPSQSGQPQHF. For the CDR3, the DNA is TGTGCCAGCAGCCCGTCCCAATCCGGGCAGCCCCAGCATTTT.